The entry that follows covers one T cell receptor (beta chain) sequence. The antigen is undetermined. Each CDR3 protein gets one entry after TCRdb re-called the RT-PCR reads with MiXCR. Of about 700,000 distinct CDR3 sequences detected, around 15% appear once; the ten largest clones hold less than 9%. The data are from a study of response to subunit inactivated influenza vaccine. Study conclusions and caveats: It was the authors' suggestion that each seasonal influenza vaccination recruits few new T cells.

The sequence derives from a man aged 45-65 years who received an inactivated influenza vaccine. The sample was PBMCs from blood, taken 14 to 15 days before vaccination.

The CDR3 reads CASSFGWLLGDHYEQYF. In DNA, the CDR3 is TGTGCCAGCAGCTTCGGCTGGTTGTTAGGGGATCACTACGAGCAGTACTTC. This rearrangement joins TRBV28 to TRBJ2-7, with a weak D call TRBD1 (5 bases). The CDR3 spans 17 residues. The V end was cut by 6 bases, the J end by 3 bases, with 24 bases between. Per the germline V gene, CDR1 is MDHEN and CDR2 is SYDVKM.